The 5 T cell receptor beta chains below all came from one sample that was sequenced in a study of blood T cell repertoires in COVID-19. The assay was immunoSEQ multiplex PCR, and TCRdb's table has in-frame clones only and misses some. The table has approximately 160,000 clones, approximately 83% seen once. Sequencing was carried out using peripheral blood. These receptors were taken from a woman of 80 years or more with active or convalescent COVID-19.

This chain links TRBV5-1 with TRBJ2-2, with 9 positions matching TRBD1. Trimming cost V 1 base and J 5 bases; bases outside gene matches: 6. Germline V lookup: CDR1 SGHRS, CDR2 YFSETQ. The CDR3 runs 16 residues. The CDR3 DNA follows: TGCGCCAGCAGCTTGAGGACAGGGGAGGTTACCGGGGAGCTGTTTTTT. Protein sequence: CASSLRTGEVTGELFF.

The genes are TRBV10-3 and TRBJ2-7, with D uncertain. Looked up from germline, CDR1 is ENHRY and CDR2 is SYGVKD. The V end was cut by 0 bases, the J end by 1 base, with 7 bases between. The CDR3 has 14 residues. The CDR3 protein is CAISESLRSYEQYF. CDR3 sequence (DNA): TGTGCCATCAGTGAGTCGCTCAGGTCCTACGAGCAGTACTTC.

The rearrangement joins TRBV10-3 to TRBJ2-3, with 8 bases fitting TRBD1. This CDR3 has 16 amino acids. V was clipped by 0 bases and J by 4 bases; unmatched bases: 6. Germline V gives CDR1 ENHRY, CDR2 SYGVKD. CDR3 sequence (DNA): TGTGCCATCAGTGAGTCAGGACAGGGATGGGCAGATACGCAGTATTTT. Translated, it gives CAISESGQGWADTQYF.

The chain links TRBV27 to TRBJ2-7; no definite D call. V was clipped by 1 base and J by 1 base, with 14 bases between them. The CDR3 totals 16 residues. Germline CDR1 is MNHEY and CDR2 is SMNVEV (reference sequence). CDR3: CASSLYPRPPSYEQYF. The CDR3 DNA follows: TGTGCCAGCAGTTTATACCCGCGGCCCCCGTCCTACGAGCAGTACTTC.

Written as DNA, the CDR3 is TGTGCCAGCAGCAAAGCCAGGGCGGGGGAAGCTTTCTTT. Its protein is CASSKARAGEAFF. The chain uses TRBV21-1 and TRBJ1-1. TRBV21-1 represents a pseudogene. This CDR3 is 13 amino acids long.